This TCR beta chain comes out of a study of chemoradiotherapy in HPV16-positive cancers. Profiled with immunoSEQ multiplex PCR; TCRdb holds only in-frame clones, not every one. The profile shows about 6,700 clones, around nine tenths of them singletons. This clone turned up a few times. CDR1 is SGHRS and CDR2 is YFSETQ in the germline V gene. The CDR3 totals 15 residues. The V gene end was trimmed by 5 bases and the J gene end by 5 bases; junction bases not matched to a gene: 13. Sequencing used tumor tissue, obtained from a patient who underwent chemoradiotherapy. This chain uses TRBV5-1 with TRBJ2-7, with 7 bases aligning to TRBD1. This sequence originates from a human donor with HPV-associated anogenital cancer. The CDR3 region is CASRLLGTEGDEQYF. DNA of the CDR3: TGCGCCAGCAGATTGCTCGGGACAGAAGGCGACGAGCAGTACTTC.